This T cell receptor beta chain is from a study of vaccination and CD4 T cells after COVID-19. A word on this clonotype: Its antigen is not known.

The CDR3 sequence is 16 residues long. V was clipped by 7 bases and J by 0 bases, with 18 bases between them. Germline CDR1 SGHNT, CDR2 YYREEE (reference sequence). The treatment is: approximately 10-day PBMC culture with coronavirus spike peptide pools or control peptides (ViraFEST assay). Cultured CD4+ T cells had their DNA profiled by the Oncomine TCR Beta short-read assay. From the PCR reads, TCRdb called clonotypes with MiXCR, one entry per CDR3 protein. Among about 22,000 distinct CDR3 sequences listed, less than 50% were seen once. The clonotype originates from a human donor who had recovered from COVID-19. The sample consisted of CD4+ T cells from blood, cultured in vitro, taken before SARS-CoV-2 vaccination. V usage is TRBV5-4 and J usage is TRBJ2-3; D is unclear. CDR3 in amino acids: CASDPKGGPSTDTQYF. For the CDR3, the DNA is TGTGCCAGCGACCCCAAGGGCGGACCCAGCACAGATACGCAGTATTTT. The entire variable domain, with the rest obtained from reference TRBV5-4 and TRBJ2-3, is as follows: ETGVTQSPTHLIKTRGQQVTLRCSSQSGHNTVSWYQQALGQGPQFIFQYYREEENGRGNFPPRFSGLQFPNYSSELNVNALELDDSALYLCASDPKGGPSTDTQYFGPGTRLTVL.